This TCR beta chain was retrieved from a study of cytomegalovirus exposure and HLA in healthy donors. While unrecorded immune exposures were likely, the donors were nominally healthy when sampled. PCR was performed using 60 Vbeta and 13 Jbeta primers. Clones were sequenced by immunoSEQ multiplex PCR, and TCRdb holds only the in-frame ones, with some missing. This table has 110,000 or so clones, 10% to 15% appearing once. V lost 0 bases and J lost 1, with 10 bases in between. In germline, CDR1 is SGHRS, CDR2 YFSETQ. The CDR3 runs to 15 residues. This clone was picked up a small number of times. What it binds is not known. This same CDR3 is encoded by further DNA sequences in the sample. Study-level findings and limits: Most TCR sequences proved rare, with some public TCRs found in many donors. Only CMV serostatus was available as immune exposure information.

The receptor was isolated from a man aged 35-49 years in good health and CMV-seropositive. The chain carries TRBV5-1 and TRBJ1-2; D is ambiguous. The specimen sequenced was PBMCs. The CDR3 DNA sequence: TGCGCCAGCAGCTTGGACAGCGGCATTAACTATGGCTACACCTTC. This gives the protein CASSLDSGINYGYTF.